The next 29 T cell receptor beta chains were all read from a single sample in a study of beta chain features in type 1 diabetes. Reverse transcribing all isolated RNA meant expressed TCRB transcripts were sequenced. Repertoires were generated with immunoSEQ multiplex PCR, while TCRdb's copy carries only in-frame clones and drops some. Of 600,000 to 650,000 clones in the sample, 15% to 17% are singletons; the top ten hold approximately 0.093%. Sequenced input: naive CD4+ T cells from blood. These receptors were taken from a man younger than 35 in good health.

This clone turned up a few times. The V and J genes are TRBV20-1 and TRBJ2-5; D is undetermined. Germline V gene data show CDR1 as DFQATT and CDR2 as SNEGSKA (reference sequence). Deletions cut 5 bases from V and 7 bases from J, with 8 bases between. This CDR3 has 10 amino acids. The CDR3, as DNA: TGCAGTGCTGCTGATGGGACCCAGTACTTC. It translates to CSAADGTQYF.

The chain links TRBV18 to TRBJ1-3; D perhaps matches TRBD1 (5 bases). V was shortened by 5 bases and J by 4 bases, with 12 bases between the two germline ends. CDR3 length equals 14 residues. Germline CDR1 is KGHSH and CDR2 is LQKENI. The CDR3 sequence: CASSSGTLGNTIYF. CDR3 DNA sequence: TGTGCCAGCTCATCCGGGACTCTGGGAAACACCATATATTTT. The full variable domain, completed using reference TRBV18 and TRBJ1-3, is NAGVMQNPRHLVRRRGQEARLRCSPMKGHSHVYWYRQLPEEGLKFMVYLQKENIIDESGMPKERFSAEFPKEGPSILRIQQVVRGDSAAYFCASSSGTLGNTIYFGEGSWLTVV.

CDR3 in DNA: TGTGCCTTTTCTTTCCCCTGCAGGGGAAGGCAGTGGAACTATGGCTACACCTTC. Amino acid sequence: CAFSFPCRGRQWNYGYTF. The chain has TRBV21-1 and TRBJ1-2; TRBD1 was called by the table and not checked on the DNA. TRBV21-1 is tagged as a pseudogene. This CDR3 is built from 18 residues.

This clone has more than one count but fewer than ten. This CDR3 is CAMGQQQGGTEAFF. Written as DNA, the CDR3 is TGTGCCATGGGACAGCAACAGGGGGGCACTGAAGCTTTCTTT. V usage is TRBV10-3 and J usage is TRBJ1-1, with TRBD1 matching 8 bases. V trimming: 9 bases; J trimming: 4 bases; junction bases outside the gene matches: 10. Germline loops: CDR1 ENHRY, CDR2 SYGVKD. The CDR3 covers 14 residues.

In its sample, this clone was seen a few times. V and J are TRBV4-3 and TRBJ2-3; 16 bases match TRBD2. The junction had 11 bases not matched to a gene; V was cut back by 0 bases and J by 5 bases. Germline CDR1 and CDR2: LGHNA and YSLEER. The length of the CDR3 is 20 residues. The CDR3 nucleotides read TGCGCCAGCAGCCAAGAAGGGACTAGCGGGAGGGCGGGTTTAAGAGATACGCAGTATTTT. This translates into CASSQEGTSGRAGLRDTQYF.

The chain is built from TRBV28 and TRBJ1-2, with TRBD1 identical over 7 bases. Germline V gene sequence: CDR1 MDHEN, CDR2 SYDVKM. V gave up 7 bases and J gave up 0 bases; unmatched junction bases: 17. This CDR3 comprises 18 residues. The CDR3 DNA reads as TGTGCCAGCACCTCCGGGGGGCTACAGGGGACAACTAACTATGGCTACACCTTC. Protein sequence: CASTSGGLQGTTNYGYTF.

The genes are TRBV7-8 and TRBJ2-7; 8 bases line up with TRBD1. V trimming: 5 bases; J trimming: 5 bases; junction bases outside the gene matches: 14. The V gene's germline CDR1 is SGHVS and CDR2 FQNEAQ. The CDR3 runs to 16 residues. DNA for the CDR3: TGTGCCAGCAGCGACCGACAGGGGATCGGGACCCACGAGCAGTACTTC. Its protein is CASSDRQGIGTHEQYF.

V usage is TRBV5-1 and J usage is TRBJ2-3; D gene ambiguous. Trimming removed 5 bases from V and 2 bases from J, with 9 bases in between. Germline CDR1 SGHRS, CDR2 YFSETQ. The CDR3 runs 13 residues. CDR3 protein: CASSPPHTDTQYF. CDR3 nucleotides: TGCGCCAGCAGTCCTCCACACACAGATACGCAGTATTTT.

The chain combines TRBV4-1 with TRBJ1-2; the D is unclear. The CDR3 has 14 residues. Germline assignment: CDR1 MGHRA and CDR2 YSYEKL. The V end was cut by 3 bases, the J end by 4 bases, with 12 bases between. The DNA for the CDR3 is TGCGCCAGCAGCCAGGCGCAGTCCTTCTATGGCTACACCTTC. This translates into CASSQAQSFYGYTF.

This clone has just a few counts. This rearrangement joins TRBV29-1 to TRBJ1-1, with D unresolved. V was clipped by 4 bases and J by 1 base, with 4 bases between them. CDR3 length: 11 amino acids. The germline gives CDR1 SQVTM, CDR2 ANQGSEA. The CDR3 loop reads CSVVWNTEAFF. CDR3 nucleotides: TGCAGCGTTGTGTGGAACACTGAAGCTTTCTTT.

This clone was seen only a few times. This chain links TRBV19 with TRBJ1-1; possibly TRBD1 for D (5 bases). The CDR3 contains 14 residues. The V end lost 6 bases, the J end lost 3 bases, and 14 bases lay between the germline ends. Germline V gives CDR1 LNHDA, CDR2 SQIVND (reference sequence). CDR3 amino acids: CASRWGTPDTEAFF. In DNA form, the CDR3 reads TGTGCCAGTAGGTGGGGGACGCCGGACACTGAAGCTTTCTTT.

The chain is built from TRBV29-1 and TRBJ2-7; D call uncertain. Germline V lookup: CDR1 SQVTM, CDR2 ANQGSEA. V lost 7 bases and J 0 bases, leaving 13 bases between the germline ends. The CDR3 spans 13 residues. CDR3 bases: TGCAGCGCCCGGTCGCTTACCTCCTACGAGCAGTACTTC. This gives the protein CSARSLTSYEQYF.

On this clone itself: At the DNA level, this CDR3 is encoded by other sequences in the same sample as well. This rearrangement joins TRBV30 to TRBJ2-5; D gene unclear. V shed 0 bases and J shed 5 bases, with 4 bases lying between them. Germline V gene sequence: CDR1 GTSNPN, CDR2 SVGIG (reference sequence). This CDR3 region has 11 residues. In DNA form, the CDR3 reads TGTGCCTGGAGTGTACGCGAGACCCAGTACTTC. Its translation: CAWSVRETQYF.

The chain is built from TRBV7-2 and TRBJ1-1; D remains unclear. The CDR3 runs to 16 residues. V lost 0 bases to trimming and J lost 1 base, with 12 bases between them. Germline CDR1 SGHTA, CDR2 FQGNSA. The CDR3 nucleotides are TGTGCCAGCAGCTTAGCGGTTTTAACGGGGAACACTGAAGCTTTCTTT. Protein sequence: CASSLAVLTGNTEAFF.

There are a few counts of this clone. The chain joins TRBV4-3 to TRBJ2-4, with D unresolved. Germline loops: CDR1 LGHNA, CDR2 YSLEER. The CDR3 spans 15 residues. Trimming removed 3 bases at V and 9 bases at J, with 18 bases between. Written as DNA, the CDR3 is TGCGCCAGCAGCCATGCAGGTAGAGAAGGGTCCATTCAGTACTTC. Translating gives CASSHAGREGSIQYF.

This clone was seen a few times. The chain couples TRBV7-9 to TRBJ1-2, with 10 nucleotides matching TRBD1. Per the germline V gene, CDR1 is SEHNR and CDR2 is FQNEAQ (reference sequence). J gave up 5 bases and V 7 bases, and 4 bases lay outside the gene matches. This CDR3 spans 13 amino acids. The CDR3 spells CASTDRGLYGYTF. The CDR3 DNA follows: TGTGCCAGCACAGACAGGGGGCTGTATGGCTACACCTTC. Full variable domain (outside the CDR3, taken from reference TRBV7-9 and TRBJ1-2): DTGVSQNPRHKITKRGQNVTFRCDPISEHNRLYWYRQTLGQGPEFLTYFQNEAQLEKSRLLSDRFSAERPKGSFSTLEIQRTEQGDSAMYLCASTDRGLYGYTFGSGTRLTVV.

This clone was seen a handful of times. V is TRBV28 and J is TRBJ1-2; D is unresolved. Trimming took 8 bases from V and 4 from J, leaving 14 bases between them. The CDR3 is 13 amino acids. Germline V gene data show CDR1 as MDHEN and CDR2 as SYDVKM. The CDR3 DNA sequence: TGTGCCAGCTGCCCCGGGAGCCTCTATGGCTACACCTTC. This gives the protein CASCPGSLYGYTF.

The rearrangement joins TRBV18 to TRBJ1-5, with D possibly being TRBD1 (5 bases). V shed 6 bases and J shed 7 bases, with 16 bases lying between them. In germline, CDR1 is KGHSH, CDR2 LQKENI. The CDR3 has 14 amino acids. The CDR3 sequence: CASSPVAGWQPQHF. The CDR3 region has the DNA TGTGCCAGCTCCCCGGTGGCAGGGTGGCAGCCCCAGCATTTT.

The V gene is TRBV18, the J gene TRBJ1-1, with 8 bases fitting TRBD1. The CDR3 runs 14 residues. Germline-derived CDR1 and CDR2 are KGHSH and LQKENI. The V gene end was trimmed by 3 bases and the J gene end by 4 bases; junction bases not matched to a gene: 4. The CDR3 sequence is CASSPDRVSTEAFF. As DNA, the CDR3 is TGTGCCAGCTCACCGGACAGGGTGTCCACTGAAGCTTTCTTT.

There are a few counts of this clone. The chain carries TRBV27 and TRBJ2-5, with TRBD1 identical over 8 bases. The CDR3 is 15 residues long. Germline CDR1 is MNHEY and CDR2 is SMNVEV (reference sequence). With V trimmed by 5 bases and J by 5 bases, 10 bases remained unmatched. For the CDR3, the DNA is TGTGCCAGCAGTCTCCAACAGGGGGACAGGGAGACCCAGTACTTC. This gives the protein CASSLQQGDRETQYF.

The J gene is TRBJ2-5, the V gene TRBV29-1; D may be TRBD1 (6 bases). Germline-derived CDR1 and CDR2 are SQVTM and ANQGSEA. The V end lost 6 bases, the J end lost 7 bases, and 18 bases lay between the germline ends. The CDR3 is 13 residues long. CDR3 residues: CSVDSQNSGTQYF. The DNA for the CDR3 is TGCAGCGTGGACAGCCAAAACTCAGGGACCCAGTACTTC. The full variable domain, with the rest looked up from reference TRBV29-1 and TRBJ2-5, is SAVISQKPSRDICQRGTSLTIQCQVDSQVTMMFWYRQQPGQSLTLIATANQGSEATYESGFVIDKFPISRPNLTFSTLTVSNMSPEDSSIYLCSVDSQNSGTQYFGPGTRLLVL.

This rearrangement joins TRBV7-8 to TRBJ1-2; possibly TRBD1 for D (6 bases). V lost 3 bases, J lost 4 bases, and 24 bases lay in between. CDR1 and CDR2 (germline): SGHVS, FQNEAQ. This CDR3 comprises 18 residues. CDR3 nucleotides: TGTGCCAGCAGCTTGCGACGGCAGGGGTCAAGTAGTGGCTATGGCTACACCTTC. Its translation is CASSLRRQGSSSGYGYTF.

The chain has TRBV15 and TRBJ2-5; D may correspond to TRBD1 or TRBD2 (6 bases each). Per the germline V gene, CDR1 is LNHNV and CDR2 is YYDKDF (reference sequence). V was trimmed by 4 bases and J by 4 bases, leaving 13 bases between them. The CDR3 length is 14 residues. CDR3 sequence reads: CATSKWGAAETQYF. DNA for the CDR3: TGTGCCACCAGCAAGTGGGGGGCGGCAGAGACCCAGTACTTC. The whole variable domain, remainder taken from reference TRBV15 and TRBJ2-5, is DAMVIQNPRYQVTQFGKPVTLSCSQTLNHNVMYWYQQKSSQAPKLLFHYYDKDFNNEADTPDNFQSRRPNTSFCFLDIRSPGLGDTAMYLCATSKWGAAETQYFGPGTRLLVL.

This clone occurred a few times. The V and J genes are TRBV25-1 and TRBJ2-1, with TRBD2 matching over 7 bases. Germline V lookup: CDR1 MGHDK, CDR2 SYGVNS. This CDR3 spans 15 amino acids. J was trimmed by 7 bases and V by 0 bases; bases with no gene match: 6. In nucleotides, the CDR3 is TGTGCCAGCAGTGAATATCGGGGGGAAGGGAATGAGCAGTTCTTC. Translated: CASSEYRGEGNEQFF.

The DNA of the CDR3 is TGCGCCAGCAGCCAGCCCGGGACAGGGGTGGCCAAAAACATTCAGTACTTC. This encodes CASSQPGTGVAKNIQYF. V usage is TRBV4-1 and J usage is TRBJ2-4; TRBD1 aligns across 10 bases. This CDR3 spans 17 amino acids. V lost 3 bases and J lost 1; bases outside the gene matches: 6. Germline V gene data show CDR1 as MGHRA and CDR2 as YSYEKL.

In this sample, this clone turned up many times. The chain joins TRBV7-9 to TRBJ2-7; no definite D call. V shed 5 bases and J shed 2 bases, with 4 bases lying between them. Germline CDR1 SEHNR, CDR2 FQNEAQ (reference sequence). The CDR3 spans 11 residues. CDR3 loop: CASSTTYEQYF. For the CDR3, the DNA is TGTGCCAGCAGCACGACCTACGAGCAGTACTTC.

This chain connects TRBV4-3 to TRBJ2-1, with TRBD1 identical over 10 bases. V lost 2 bases to trimming and J lost 9 bases; unmatched junction nucleotides: 10. Germline CDR1 reads LGHNA; CDR2 reads YSLEER. The CDR3 sequence is 16 residues long. The CDR3 nucleotides are TGCGCCAGCAGCCAAATGGCCGGGACAGGGGCTTTTGAGCAGTTCTTC. Its protein is CASSQMAGTGAFEQFF.

This clone came up a few times. The V call is TRBV9, the J call TRBJ2-2; D is tentatively TRBD1 or TRBD2 (5 bases each). The germline V and J ends were trimmed by 0 bases and 4 bases, with 7 bases remaining between them. This CDR3 spans 14 amino acids. Per the germline V gene, CDR1 is SGDLS and CDR2 is YYNGEE. The CDR3 DNA is TGTGCCAGCAGCGTAGTGGGGACCACCGGGGAGCTGTTTTTT. This gives the protein CASSVVGTTGELFF.

The chain combines TRBV5-6 with TRBJ1-5; no definite D call. V lost 0 bases to trimming and J lost 1 base, with 8 bases between them. CDR3 length: 15 amino acids. Germline lookup yields CDR1 SGHDT and CDR2 YYEEEE. CDR3 DNA: TGTGCCAGCAGCTTGGCTCGGATGAGCAATCAGCCCCAGCATTTT. Translating gives CASSLARMSNQPQHF. The complete variable domain, with remaining parts taken from reference TRBV5-6 and TRBJ1-5, reads DAGVTQSPTHLIKTRGQQVTLRCSPKSGHDTVSWYQQALGQGPQFIFQYYEEEERQRGNFPDRFSGHQFPNYSSELNVNALLLGDSALYLCASSLARMSNQPQHFGDGTRLSIL.